The clone carrying this T cell receptor beta chain was recorded at least ten times. As yet, its antigen is unknown. Each hyperthyroidism patient was newly diagnosed, with under 2 months' duration, and aged 18 to 65. Lactation, pregnancy, uncontrolled infections and other autoimmune diseases were all grounds for excluding patients. Thyroid ultrasound, orbital computed tomography, TRAb, serum thyroxine and clinical symptoms formed the basis of diagnosis. This specimen belongs to a study of Graves' ophthalmopathy and Graves' hyperthyroidism. The study's findings and limits: Predictions made by the model for ophthalmopathy progression reached 70.59% sensitivity and approximately 78% specificity.

Amplified material comprised TCR beta CDR3 regions derived from RNA transcripts. The authors performed first-round RT-PCR with HTBI primers and then a second-round multiplex PCR. Each CDR3 protein is one row after TCRdb ran MiXCR on the multiplex PCR reads. Of around 1,200,000 distinct CDR3 sequences detected, 35% to 40% appear once; the ten largest clones hold approximately 10%. Sequencing was carried out using peripheral blood or thyroid tissue (not recorded which). The sequence derives from an adult man with Graves' hyperthyroidism.

The CDR3 spells CATSGQGVGSPLHF. In DNA form, the CDR3 reads TGTGCCACCTCGGGACAGGGTGTTGGATCACCCCTCCACTTT. The V gene is TRBV6-6, the J gene TRBJ1-6, with TRBD1 matching over 9 bases. This CDR3 contains 14 residues. Trimming removed 10 bases from V and 10 bases from J; junction bases left unmatched: 11. Germline V CDR1 and CDR2: MNHNY, SVGAGI (reference sequence).